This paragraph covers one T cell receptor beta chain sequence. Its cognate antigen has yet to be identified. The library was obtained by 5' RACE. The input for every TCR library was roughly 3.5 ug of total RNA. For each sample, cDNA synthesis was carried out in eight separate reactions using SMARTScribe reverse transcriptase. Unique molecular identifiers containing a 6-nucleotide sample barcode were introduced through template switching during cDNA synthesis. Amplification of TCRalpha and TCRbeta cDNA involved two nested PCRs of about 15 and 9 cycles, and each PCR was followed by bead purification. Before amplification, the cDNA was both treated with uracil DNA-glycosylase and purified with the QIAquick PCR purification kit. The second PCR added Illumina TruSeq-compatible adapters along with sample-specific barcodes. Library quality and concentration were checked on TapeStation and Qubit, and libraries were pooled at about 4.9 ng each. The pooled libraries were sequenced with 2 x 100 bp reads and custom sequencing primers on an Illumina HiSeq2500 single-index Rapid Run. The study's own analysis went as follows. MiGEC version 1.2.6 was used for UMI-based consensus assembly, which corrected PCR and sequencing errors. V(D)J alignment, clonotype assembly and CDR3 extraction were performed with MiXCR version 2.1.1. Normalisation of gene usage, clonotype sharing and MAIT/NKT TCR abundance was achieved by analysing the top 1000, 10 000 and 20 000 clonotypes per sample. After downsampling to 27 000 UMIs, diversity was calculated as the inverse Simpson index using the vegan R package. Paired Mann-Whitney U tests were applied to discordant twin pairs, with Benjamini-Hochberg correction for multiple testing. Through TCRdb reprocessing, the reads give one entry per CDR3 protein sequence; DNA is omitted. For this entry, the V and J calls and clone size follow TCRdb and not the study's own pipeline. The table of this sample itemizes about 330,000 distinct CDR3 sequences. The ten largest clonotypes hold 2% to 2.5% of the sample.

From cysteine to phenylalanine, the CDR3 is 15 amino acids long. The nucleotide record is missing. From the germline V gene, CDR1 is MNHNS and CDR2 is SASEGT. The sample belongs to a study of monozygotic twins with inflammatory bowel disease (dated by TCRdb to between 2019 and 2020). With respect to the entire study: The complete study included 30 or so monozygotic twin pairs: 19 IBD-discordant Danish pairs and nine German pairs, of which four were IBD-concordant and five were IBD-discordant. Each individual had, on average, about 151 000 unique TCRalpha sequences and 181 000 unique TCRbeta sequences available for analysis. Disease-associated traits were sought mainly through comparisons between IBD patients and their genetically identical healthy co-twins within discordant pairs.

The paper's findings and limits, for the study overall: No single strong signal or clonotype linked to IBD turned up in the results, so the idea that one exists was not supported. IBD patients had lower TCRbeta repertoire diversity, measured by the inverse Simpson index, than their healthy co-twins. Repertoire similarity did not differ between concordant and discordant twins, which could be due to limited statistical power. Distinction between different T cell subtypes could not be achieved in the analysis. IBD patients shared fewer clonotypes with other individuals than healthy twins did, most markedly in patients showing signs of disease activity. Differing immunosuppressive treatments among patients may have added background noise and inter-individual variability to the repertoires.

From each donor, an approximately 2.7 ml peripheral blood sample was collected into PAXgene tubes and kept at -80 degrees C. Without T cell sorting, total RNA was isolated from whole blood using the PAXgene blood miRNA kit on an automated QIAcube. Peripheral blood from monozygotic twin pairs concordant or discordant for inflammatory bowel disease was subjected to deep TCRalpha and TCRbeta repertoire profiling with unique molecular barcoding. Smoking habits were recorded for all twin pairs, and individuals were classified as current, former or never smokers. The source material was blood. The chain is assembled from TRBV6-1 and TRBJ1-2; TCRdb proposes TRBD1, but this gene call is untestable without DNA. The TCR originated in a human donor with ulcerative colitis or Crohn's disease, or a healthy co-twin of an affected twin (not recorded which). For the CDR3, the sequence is CASSTRQGTNYGYTF.